A single T cell receptor beta chain is shown here with its context. Its antigen is currently unknown. The sample originates from a study of radiation and T cells in renal cell carcinoma. In the study overall: Nephrectomy followed 15 Gy stereotactic body radiation by 4 weeks. Study-wide results and caveats: Top tumor clonotypes rose in blood 2 weeks post-radiation, then contracted.

Stated time point: baseline pretreatment blood. The treatment is: 15 Gy SBRT to primary tumor, nephrectomy 4 weeks later. Radiation-treated patients gave blood at baseline, week 2 and week 4. The protocol was immunoSEQ multiplex PCR, while the TCRdb copy is restricted to in-frame clones and leaves out a portion. This table has under 65,000 clones, around 72% appearing once. V lost 6 bases to trimming and J lost 6 bases, with 12 bases between them. Looked up from germline, CDR1 is MNHNS and CDR2 is SASEGT. The CDR3 totals 13 residues. The TCR originated in a man aged 55 to 69 with renal cell carcinoma. The source material was blood, sampled from a patient whose treatment included radiotherapy and nephrectomy. This chain links TRBV6-1 with TRBJ1-5; D not certain. The CDR3 spells CASREGSGQPQHF. The CDR3, as DNA: TGTGCCAGCAGGGAGGGTTCCGGTCAGCCCCAGCATTTT.